Only a few counts were recorded for the clone carrying this T cell receptor beta chain. Antigen unknown. Amplified TCR beta CDR3 regions came from RNA transcripts. First-round RT-PCR of the TCR CDR3 relied on the HTBI primer set. MiXCR, run by TCRdb on the multiplex PCR reads, gives a single entry per CDR3 protein. The table records approximately 640,000 distinct CDR3 sequences, 15% to 20% of them present only once. V was cut by 5 bases and J by 4 bases, with 9 bases left in between. Germline-derived CDR1 and CDR2 are MDHEN and SYDVKM. The CDR3 spans 13 residues. This specimen comes from a study of T cells in Graves' hyperthyroidism and ophthalmopathy. Findings and limits, study-wide: Blood held most thyroid clonotypes expanded above 0.001 frequency.

Input material: blood. The source is a woman aged 30 to 39 with Graves' hyperthyroidism. The genes are TRBV28 and TRBJ1-5, with unresolved D. The CDR3: CASSPSDNQPQHF. Written as DNA, the CDR3 is TGTGCCAGCAGTCCCTCTGATAATCAGCCCCAGCATTTT.